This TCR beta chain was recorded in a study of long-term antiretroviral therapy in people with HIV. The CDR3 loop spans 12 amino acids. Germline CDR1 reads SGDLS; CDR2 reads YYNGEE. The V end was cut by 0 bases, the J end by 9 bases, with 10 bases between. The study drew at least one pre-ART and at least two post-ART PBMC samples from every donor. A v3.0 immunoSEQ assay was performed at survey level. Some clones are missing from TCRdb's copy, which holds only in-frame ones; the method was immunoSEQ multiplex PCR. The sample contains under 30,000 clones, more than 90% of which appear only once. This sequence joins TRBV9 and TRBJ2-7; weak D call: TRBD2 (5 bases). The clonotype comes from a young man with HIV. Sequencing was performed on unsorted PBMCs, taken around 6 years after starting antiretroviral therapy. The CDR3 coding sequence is TGTGCCAGCAGCGTAGGGAGTGGGAGGCAGTACTTC. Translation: CASSVGSGRQYF.